This T cell receptor (beta chain) was captured by sequencing in a study of cytomegalovirus exposure and HLA in healthy donors. Primers for the PCR totalled 60 Vbeta and 13 Jbeta. Repertoires were generated with immunoSEQ multiplex PCR, while TCRdb's copy carries only in-frame clones and drops some. Of around 60,000 clones detected, 80% appear once; the ten largest clones hold around 6%. The CDR3 runs to 14 residues. Germline CDR1 reads MNHNS; CDR2 reads SASEGT. V lost 3 bases and J lost 5, with 12 bases in between. Concerning this clone: Its antigen is still unknown.

The study, taken as a whole, reports: Specificity for CMV antigens was confirmed in vitro for a few of the CMV-associated chains. Clonal expansion, a later analysis showed, was greater in HLA-associated TCR beta chains than in equally common others.

Sequencing was performed on PBMCs. The rearrangement links TRBV6-1 to TRBJ2-3; TRBD1 might be the D (6 bases). The clonotype originates from a male donor in good health and CMV-seronegative. The CDR3 sequence: CASSEGSGVDTQYF. The CDR3 nucleotides read TGTGCCAGCAGTGAGGGATCAGGGGTAGATACGCAGTATTTT.